A single sample gave rise to the 24 T cell receptor beta chains below, sequenced in a study of cytomegalovirus exposure and HLA in healthy donors. 60 Vbeta and 13 Jbeta primers were used in PCR. Some clones are missing from TCRdb's copy, which holds only in-frame ones; the method was immunoSEQ multiplex PCR. The repertoire includes about 130,000 clones, roughly 80% of them detected once, and 1.5% sits in the top ten. Input material: PBMCs. The receptors were gathered from a female donor in good health and CMV-seronegative.

This clone occurred once. The CDR3 sequence: CASSQDREDTQYF. The DNA for the CDR3 is TGCGCCAGCAGCCAAGATCGGGAAGATACGCAGTATTTT. The chain combines TRBV4-3 with TRBJ2-3, with D perhaps matching TRBD2 (5 bases). V lost 0 bases and J lost 5, with 6 bases in between. Germline V gene sequence: CDR1 LGHNA, CDR2 YSLEER. This CDR3 is 13 amino acids long.

The genes are TRBV7-2 and TRBJ2-7; tentative D call: TRBD2 (6 bases). Germline V CDR1 and CDR2: SGHTA, FQGNSA. The length of the CDR3 is 16 residues. V shed 4 bases and J shed 0 bases, with 16 bases lying between them. CDR3 DNA: TGTGCCAGCAGCTCCATGTATAGCGGATTCTCCTACGAGCAGTACTTC. This gives the protein CASSSMYSGFSYEQYF.

The rearrangement uses TRBV29-1 and TRBJ1-2, with 10 bases lining up with TRBD1. CDR3 length equals 14 residues. In germline, CDR1 is SQVTM, CDR2 ANQGSEA. The V gene end was trimmed by 0 bases and the J gene end by 8 bases; junction bases not matched to a gene: 6. CDR3 bases: TGCAGCGTTGAAGATACCGGGACAGGGGCCGGCTACACCTTC. As protein: CSVEDTGTGAGYTF.

The CDR3 loop reads CASSFSGGETQYF. In DNA, the CDR3 is TGTGCCAGCAGTTTCTCGGGGGGAGAGACCCAGTACTTC. The V call is TRBV28, the J call TRBJ2-5; 7 positions agree with TRBD2. Germline CDR1 MDHEN, CDR2 SYDVKM. The V and J ends lost 3 bases and 4 bases, in that order; junction bases with no gene match: 2. The CDR3 contains 13 residues.

The J gene is TRBJ2-4, the V gene TRBV27; possibly TRBD1 for D (6 bases). Germline V gene lookup returns CDR1 MNHEY and CDR2 SMNVEV (reference sequence). CDR3 length equals 17 residues. Trimming removed 6 bases from V and 2 bases from J, with 20 bases in between. In DNA, the CDR3 is TGTGCCAGCAGCCAGGGGTTATGGTTTTTGACCAAAAACATTCAGTACTTC. Its protein product is CASSQGLWFLTKNIQYF.

V usage is TRBV7-2 and J usage is TRBJ1-2, with a possible D match to TRBD1 (5 bases). CDR1 and CDR2 from the germline V gene are SGHTA and FQGNSA. V lost 4 bases, J lost 2 bases, and 8 bases lay in between. This CDR3 region has 13 residues. The CDR3 DNA sequence: TGTGCCAGCAGCTGGGAGGGGAACTATGGCTACACCTTC. Its protein product is CASSWEGNYGYTF.

The chain links TRBV7-3 to TRBJ1-1; D might be TRBD1 (5 bases). The ends were cut back, 6 bases at V and 1 base at J, with 9 bases in the middle. The CDR3 length is 13 residues. From germline, CDR1 is SGHTA and CDR2 FQGTGA. In DNA, the CDR3 is TGTGCCAGCAGTACTCAGGGGAACACTGAAGCTTTCTTT. Residues: CASSTQGNTEAFF.

V and J are TRBV9 and TRBJ2-7; D is perhaps TRBD2 (6 bases). Germline CDR1 and CDR2: SGDLS and YYNGEE. The CDR3 length is 14 residues. V gave up 3 bases and J gave up 3 bases, with 13 bases separating them. The DNA of the CDR3 is TGTGCCAGCAGCGCTTCGGGAGTTGGCTACGAGCAGTACTTC. The encoded protein is CASSASGVGYEQYF.

The rearrangement links TRBV30 to TRBJ2-3; TRBD2 matches 10 bases. Germline V gene lookup returns CDR1 GTSNPN and CDR2 SVGIG (reference sequence). The CDR3 has 15 amino acids. Trimming at V came to 7 bases and at J to 2 bases, leaving 9 bases not matched to a gene. The chain's CDR3 is CAFTPLAGDTDTQYF. The CDR3 coding sequence is TGTGCCTTCACACCTCTAGCGGGAGACACAGATACGCAGTATTTT. The full variable domain, in which reference TRBV30 and TRBJ2-3 provide the parts outside the CDR3, is SQTIHQWPATLVQPVGSPLSLECTVEGTSNPNLYWYRQAAGRGLQLLFYSVGIGQISSEVPQNLSASRPQDRQFILSSKKLLLSDSGFYLCAFTPLAGDTDTQYFGPGTRLTVL.

This clone is a singleton in its sample. This chain uses TRBV2 with TRBJ1-1, with D perhaps TRBD1 (5 bases). The CDR3 has 16 amino acids. The germline gives CDR1 SNHLY, CDR2 FYNNEI. Trimming took 6 bases from V and 6 from J, leaving 23 bases between them. DNA for the CDR3: TGTGCCAGCAGGGAAAGAAGAGACAGTATTACTCCTGAAGCTTTCTTT. Translation: CASRERRDSITPEAFF.

This clone was seen more than once but under ten times. V usage is TRBV6-1 and J usage is TRBJ1-6; D gene unclear. The V and J ends lost 0 bases and 9 bases respectively, with 6 bases between them. The CDR3 sequence is 13 residues long. Germline V gene lookup returns CDR1 MNHNS and CDR2 SASEGT. The CDR3 DNA reads as TGTGCCAGCAGTGAAGCCCCCTCTTCACCCCTCCACTTT. Translation: CASSEAPSSPLHF.

This clone was seen only once. The J gene is TRBJ2-1, the V gene TRBV10-3; TRBD2 is a possible D gene (5 bases). This CDR3 is 14 amino acids long. Trimming took 3 bases from V and 7 from J, leaving 13 bases between them. Germline V gene sequence: CDR1 ENHRY, CDR2 SYGVKD. CDR3 region: CAISELEETNEQFF. The CDR3 DNA is TGTGCCATCAGTGAACTAGAGGAGACAAATGAGCAGTTCTTC.

To note about this clone: The germline gene is not matched at one end of the junction; a read error may be the cause. The V call is TRBV28, the J call TRBJ2-7; the D gene is possibly TRBD1 (6 bases). Germline CDR1 is MDHEN and CDR2 is SYDVKM. The CDR3 spans 13 residues. CDR3 nucleotides: TGTGCCAGCACTTTACGGACAGCCTACGAGCAGTACTTC. Translated: CASTLRTAYEQYF.

This clone was detected a few times. The chain uses TRBV28 and TRBJ1-2; weak D call: TRBD1 (6 bases). The CDR3 runs to 15 residues. Germline V gene lookup returns CDR1 MDHEN and CDR2 SYDVKM. With 5 bases removed from V and 4 bases from J, the gap between germline ends came to 17 bases. CDR3 region: CASSRPPGTTYGYTF. CDR3 sequence (DNA): TGTGCCAGCAGTCGACCACCCGGGACAACCTATGGCTACACCTTC.

V and J are TRBV10-3 and TRBJ2-3; 12 bases match TRBD2. V dropped 2 bases and J dropped 4; count of bases not matched to a gene: 7. Germline V lookup: CDR1 ENHRY, CDR2 SYGVKD. The CDR3 covers 17 residues. This chain's CDR3 is CAISETTSGSGPDTQYF. The CDR3 DNA follows: TGTGCCATCAGTGAGACGACTAGCGGGAGTGGGCCAGATACGCAGTATTTT.

In DNA form, the CDR3 reads TGTGCCAGCAGCTTGGGTGCGGGAGGGTACAATGAGCAGTTCTTC. Protein sequence: CASSLGAGGYNEQFF. The chain uses TRBV5-4 and TRBJ2-1; 9 bases match TRBD2. Trimming at V came to 0 bases and at J to 4 bases, leaving 2 bases not matched to a gene. The germline V gene has CDR1 SGHNT and CDR2 YYREEE (reference sequence). This CDR3 is built from 15 residues.

This chain uses TRBV7-3 with TRBJ2-3; 8 positions agree with TRBD1. This CDR3 is 13 amino acids long. In germline, CDR1 is SGHTA, CDR2 FQGTGA. V lost 5 bases, J lost 6 bases, and 4 bases stayed unmatched. CDR3 nucleotides: TGTGCCAGCAGCAGGACAGGGAAGGATACGCAGTATTTT. The encoded protein is CASSRTGKDTQYF.

The chain links TRBV4-3 to TRBJ2-3, with 7 bases aligning to TRBD1. The CDR3 loop spans 13 amino acids. Per the germline V gene, CDR1 is LGHNA and CDR2 is YSLEER. V was clipped by 0 bases and J by 9 bases; unmatched bases: 3. The CDR3 is CASSQDKGATQYF. CDR3 nucleotide sequence: TGCGCCAGCAGCCAAGATAAGGGGGCCACGCAGTATTTT.

The J gene is TRBJ1-5, the V gene TRBV28, with D tentatively TRBD1 (5 bases). The germline gives CDR1 MDHEN, CDR2 SYDVKM. The CDR3 sequence is 16 residues long. V lost 2 bases, J lost 6 bases, and 17 bases lay in between. CDR3 DNA: TGTGCCAGCAGTTTAACGGGCAGGGCGGAAGGTCAGCCCCAGCATTTT. This sequence encodes CASSLTGRAEGQPQHF.

The chain uses TRBV30 and TRBJ1-6, with D possibly TRBD1 on 6 matching bases. CDR3 size: 12 residues. Germline V CDR1 and CDR2: GTSNPN, SVGIG (reference sequence). V gave up 5 bases and J gave up 10 bases, with 12 bases separating them. Here the CDR3 reads CAWGGGPSPLHF. CDR3 bases: TGTGCCTGGGGCGGGGGCCCCTCACCCCTCCACTTT.

The chain uses TRBV4-1 and TRBJ2-3, with 7 positions matching TRBD2. The CDR3 is 18 amino acids. With V trimmed by 1 base and J by 2 bases, 12 bases remained unmatched. CDR1 MGHRA and CDR2 YSYEKL come from the germline V gene. This chain's CDR3 is CASSQGLLARLPTDTQYF. CDR3 sequence (DNA): TGCGCCAGCAGCCAAGGCCTACTAGCGAGACTACCCACAGATACGCAGTATTTT.

In DNA form, the CDR3 reads TGTGCCAGCAGTGACTCTGGGGGAGGGGACTCTGAAGCTTTCTTT. Translated: CASSDSGGGDSEAFF. The rearrangement links TRBV2 to TRBJ1-1; D is possibly TRBD1 (5 bases). This CDR3 has 15 amino acids. Trimming pared 3 bases from V and 6 bases from J, leaving 17 bases between. Germline loops: CDR1 SNHLY, CDR2 FYNNEI.

The gene calls are TRBV7-2 and TRBJ2-7; TRBD2 matches at 10 bases. The CDR3 runs 13 residues. The germline CDR1 and CDR2 sequences are SGHTA and FQGNSA. V dropped 5 bases and J dropped 4; count of bases not matched to a gene: 2. CDR3 sequence: CASSLSGRYEQYF. DNA of the CDR3: TGTGCCAGCAGCCTTAGCGGGAGGTACGAGCAGTACTTC.

The chain is built from TRBV7-8 and TRBJ2-7; TRBD1 agrees at 9 bases. CDR1 is SGHVS and CDR2 is FQNEAQ in the germline V gene. The CDR3 is made up of 14 amino acids. With V trimmed by 5 bases and J by 6 bases, 8 bases remained unmatched. CDR3 region: CASSRRDRASEQYF. CDR3 coding DNA: TGTGCCAGCAGCCGCCGGGACAGGGCTTCCGAGCAGTACTTC.